This T cell receptor (beta chain) comes out of a study of blood T cells in healthy people across ages. Study-level findings and limits: Estimates of diversity drawn from one million T cells were considered underestimates. Diversity of TCR beta correlated strongly with naive T cell percentage.

The use of a sample-barcoded 5' primer and a J-beta primer mix characterized a second PCR of about 7 to 12 cycles. A template-switch adaptor with 12 random nucleotides tagged each cDNA molecule. TCRdb re-analysed the 5' RACE reads in MiXCR, keeping a single row per CDR3 protein. The sample records about 1.8 million distinct CDR3 sequences, just under 50% being singletons. This clonotype has only a few counts. The antigen remains undetermined. The CDR3 has 15 residues. J was trimmed by 7 bases and V by 3 bases; bases with no gene match: 5. The V gene's germline CDR1 is SGHTA and CDR2 FQGNSA. This clonotype was sampled from a woman between 40 and 50 years old in good health. V gene TRBV7-2 combines with J gene TRBJ2-1; 11 bases match TRBD2. What was sequenced was blood. The CDR3 coding sequence is TGTGCCAGCAGCTTTAGGCCTAGCGGGGGGAATGAGCAGTTCTTC. Translated: CASSFRPSGGNEQFF.